These 27 T cell receptor beta chains came from one sample sequenced in a study of T-cell reconstitution after alpha-beta-depleted transplantation in children. Preparing the TCRbeta library involved the use of unique molecular identifiers. TCRdb reprocessed the PCR reads via MiXCR and lists one record per CDR3 protein. This table has some 220,000 distinct CDR3 sequences, approximately 9.5% appearing once. The specimen comprised PBMCs from the stem cell graft donor, sampled from the stem cell graft. These receptors were obtained from a human donor who donated a stem cell graft to a child with acute lymphoblastic leukemia.

The chain employs TRBV24-1 and TRBJ2-1, with D perhaps matching TRBD1 (6 bases). Germline assignment: CDR1 KGHDR and CDR2 SFDVKD. Trimming stripped 3 bases from V and 5 bases from J, with 13 bases between. The length of the CDR3 is 15 residues. Here the CDR3 reads CATSDPRTANNEQFF. The DNA for the CDR3 is TGTGCCACCAGTGATCCCAGGACAGCTAACAATGAGCAGTTCTTC.

The rearrangement links TRBV12-3 or TRBV12-4 to TRBJ1-2; D not resolved. Trimming took off 4 bases at V and 5 bases at J, with 14 bases between the two ends. The length of the CDR3 is 14 residues. The CDR3 reads CASSSRGQTYGYTF. The CDR3 nucleotides read TGTGCCAGCAGTTCCCGAGGGCAGACTTATGGCTACACCTTC.

This sequence joins TRBV20-1 and TRBJ1-1; D ambiguous. Trimming stripped 5 bases from V and 7 bases from J, with 17 bases between. CDR1 and CDR2 from the germline V gene are DFQATT and SNEGSKA (reference sequence). This CDR3 contains 13 residues. The CDR3: CSAPLIGLGEAFF. The CDR3 DNA follows: TGCAGTGCTCCATTGATCGGGCTAGGTGAAGCTTTCTTT.

On this clonotype: The junction differs from germline at one of its ends, possibly a read error. The rearrangement links TRBV20-1 to TRBJ1-2, with unresolved D. This CDR3 is 14 amino acids long. Germline V gene lookup returns CDR1 DFQATT and CDR2 SNEGSKA (reference sequence). The CDR3 DNA is TGCAGTGCCCAGAGACCGGAAATCACGTACGGCTTCACCTTC. Translating gives CSAQRPEITYGFTF.

The V gene is TRBV19, the J gene TRBJ1-2, with TRBD1 identical over 8 bases. Germline V gene lookup returns CDR1 LNHDA and CDR2 SQIVND (reference sequence). The V and J ends lost 10 bases and 5 bases, in that order; junction bases with no gene match: 9. The CDR3 runs 13 residues. The CDR3 sequence is CATGTGDPYGYTF. The CDR3 DNA sequence: TGTGCCACCGGGACAGGAGACCCTTATGGCTACACCTTC.

This clonotype was seen many times. As DNA, the CDR3 is TGCGCCAGCAGTAAAGACAGGGCGGGTGAGCAGTTCTTC. Translated, it gives CASSKDRAGEQFF. V usage is TRBV5-1 and J usage is TRBJ2-1; 7 nucleotides line up with TRBD1. CDR1 is SGHRS and CDR2 is YFSETQ in the germline V gene. V dropped 5 bases and J dropped 9; count of bases not matched to a gene: 8. The length of the CDR3 is 13 residues.

A few counts support this clonotype. The CDR3: CASSLVIGAQEGTQYF. The CDR3 bases are TGCGCCAGCAGCTTGGTTATCGGGGCCCAAGAGGGGACCCAGTACTTC. This chain links TRBV5-1 with TRBJ2-5, with D perhaps matching TRBD1 or TRBD2 (5 bases each). Germline V gene sequence: CDR1 SGHRS, CDR2 YFSETQ. The CDR3 spans 16 residues. V was shortened by 0 bases and J by 7 bases, with 19 bases between the two germline ends.

This clonotype turned up a few times. This chain links TRBV18 with TRBJ1-5; TRBD1 matches 7 bases. This CDR3 is built from 16 residues. Trimming removed 4 bases from V and 6 bases from J; junction bases left unmatched: 12. Germline V gene lookup returns CDR1 KGHSH and CDR2 LQKENI. The CDR3 protein is CASSRSTGRGSQPQHF. DNA of the CDR3: TGTGCCAGCTCACGATCGACAGGGAGGGGGAGTCAGCCCCAGCATTTT.

As regards this clonotype: An end of the junction does not agree with germline; a read error may underlie this. The chain recombines TRBV7-9 with TRBJ1-3; D might be TRBD1 (6 bases). The CDR3 consists of 14 residues. CDR1 and CDR2 (germline): SEHNR, FQNEAQ (reference sequence). The CDR3 here is CASSSSGAGNPIYF. The CDR3 region has the DNA TGTGCCAGCAGCTCATCAGGGGCTGGAAACCCCATATATTTT.

This clonotype was seen repeatedly, ten times or more. The V gene is TRBV12-3 or TRBV12-4, the J gene TRBJ2-1, with 8 bases identical to TRBD1. The V gene end was trimmed by 6 bases and the J gene end by 1 base; junction bases not matched to a gene: 5. This CDR3 has 15 residues. In DNA form, the CDR3 reads TGTGCCAGCAGCCCGGGACAGGATTCCTACAATGAGCAGTTCTTC. Amino acid sequence: CASSPGQDSYNEQFF.

This clonotype has just a few counts. The chain is built from TRBV5-1 and TRBJ2-7; 12 bases are shared with TRBD2. Germline V gives CDR1 SGHRS, CDR2 YFSETQ. This CDR3 contains 16 residues. Trimming at V came to 0 bases and at J to 4 bases, leaving 5 bases not matched to a gene. The CDR3 sequence: CASSLGGLAGLYEQYF. In DNA form, the CDR3 reads TGCGCCAGCAGCTTGGGAGGACTAGCGGGGCTATACGAGCAGTACTTC. Using reference TRBV5-1 and TRBJ2-7 for the parts outside the CDR3, the full variable domain is KAGVTQTPRYLIKTRGQQVTLSCSPISGHRSVSWYQQTPGQGLQFLFEYFSETQRNKGNFPGRFSGRQFSNSRSEMNVSTLELGDSALYLCASSLGGLAGLYEQYFGPGTRLTVT.

This chain uses TRBV2 with TRBJ1-6; weak D call: TRBD1 (6 bases). The CDR3 extends over 15 amino acids. The germline V gene has CDR1 SNHLY and CDR2 FYNNEI. The ends were cut back, 5 bases at V and 10 bases at J, with 18 bases in the middle. The CDR3 sequence: CASSYTGRRESPLHF. The CDR3 DNA is TGTGCCAGCAGTTACACAGGGCGGAGAGAGTCACCCCTCCACTTT.

In its sample, this clonotype was seen many times. The chain is built from TRBV15 and TRBJ2-3; D not certain. Looked up from germline, CDR1 is LNHNV and CDR2 is YYDKDF (reference sequence). The CDR3 has 16 amino acids. V was pared by 5 bases and J by 0 bases, with 15 bases between. In DNA, the CDR3 is TGTGCCACCAGCGGATTATCTAGGGCTAGCACAGATACGCAGTATTTT. Protein sequence: CATSGLSRASTDTQYF.

Many counts were recorded for this clonotype. CDR3 sequence reads: CSARVPLMNTEAFF. CDR3 nucleotides: TGCAGTGCTAGAGTACCGCTAATGAACACTGAAGCTTTCTTT. The chain links TRBV20-1 to TRBJ1-1; D is unresolved. This CDR3 spans 14 amino acids. The V end lost 1 base, the J end lost 0 bases, and 9 bases lay between the germline ends. In germline, CDR1 is DFQATT, CDR2 SNEGSKA (reference sequence).

This clonotype is a singleton in its sample. The chain couples TRBV12-3 or TRBV12-4 to TRBJ1-1, with D maybe TRBD1 (5 bases). V shed 7 bases and J shed 11 bases, with 23 bases lying between them. CDR3 length equals 14 residues. CDR3: CASTQAGSRIVAFF. The CDR3, as DNA: TGTGCCAGCACCCAAGCAGGGAGCCGAATAGTGGCTTTCTTT.

The J gene is TRBJ2-1, the V gene TRBV5-1; D gene unclear. V was trimmed by 6 bases and J by 9 bases, leaving 16 bases between them. From germline, CDR1 is SGHRS and CDR2 YFSETQ. The CDR3 loop spans 13 amino acids. The DNA of the CDR3 is TGCGCCAGCAACGGACCCCAGATGGGTGAGCAGTTCTTC. Its translation is CASNGPQMGEQFF.

This clonotype was seen ten or more times. The chain is built from TRBV20-1 and TRBJ2-1, with 10 nucleotides matching TRBD2. The V and J ends lost 6 bases and 9 bases, in that order; junction bases with no gene match: 14. CDR3 length equals 15 residues. Germline CDR1 DFQATT, CDR2 SNEGSKA (reference sequence). DNA for the CDR3: TGCAGTGCCCACGGTAATAGCGGGGGGCTTTTTGAGCAGTTCTTC. It is translated as CSAHGNSGGLFEQFF.

This clonotype was picked up a small number of times. The V gene is TRBV7-2, the J gene TRBJ2-2, with 10 bases matching TRBD2. The CDR3 loop spans 17 amino acids. The junction had 6 bases not matched to a gene; V was cut back by 5 bases and J by 0 bases. Germline CDR1 reads SGHTA; CDR2 reads FQGNSA. DNA of the CDR3: TGTGCCAGCAGCCCACAACTAGCGGGAACGAACACCGGGGAGCTGTTTTTT. This sequence encodes CASSPQLAGTNTGELFF.

The V call is TRBV5-1, the J call TRBJ2-7; D remains ambiguous. Germline CDR1 is SGHRS and CDR2 is YFSETQ. The CDR3 has 13 residues. With 2 bases removed from V and 3 bases from J, the gap between germline ends came to 9 bases. CDR3 sequence (DNA): TGCGCCAGCAGCTTCACCATCGACTACGAGCAGTACTTC. Translated, it gives CASSFTIDYEQYF. The full variable domain, with the rest looked up from reference TRBV5-1 and TRBJ2-7, is KAGVTQTPRYLIKTRGQQVTLSCSPISGHRSVSWYQQTPGQGLQFLFEYFSETQRNKGNFPGRFSGRQFSNSRSEMNVSTLELGDSALYLCASSFTIDYEQYFGPGTRLTVT.

This clonotype was recorded many times. The rearrangement uses TRBV2 and TRBJ1-2; no reliable D call. This CDR3 contains 13 residues. The V and J ends lost 9 bases and 2 bases respectively, with 13 bases between them. CDR1 is SNHLY and CDR2 is FYNNEI in the germline V gene. CDR3 residues: CARAVGRNYGYTF. CDR3 DNA: TGTGCCAGAGCAGTTGGCAGGAACTATGGCTACACCTTC. Looking up the rest from reference TRBV2 and TRBJ1-2 gives the full variable domain: EPEVTQTPSHQVTQMGQEVILRCVPISNHLYFYWYRQILGQKVEFLVSFYNNEISEKSEIFDDQFSVERPDGSNFTLKIRSTKLEDSAMYFCARAVGRNYGYTFGSGTRLTVV.

This clonotype was counted between two and nine times. The chain uses TRBV13 and TRBJ2-7; TRBD2 aligns across 8 bases. Germline values: CDR1 PRHDT, CDR2 FYEKMQ (reference sequence). The CDR3 is 14 amino acids. V dropped 3 bases and J dropped 0; count of bases not matched to a gene: 1. The DNA for the CDR3 is TGTGCCAGCAGCTTTGGGACTAGCTCCTACGAGCAGTACTTC. It encodes CASSFGTSSYEQYF.

This clonotype was detected many times. The chain recombines TRBV7-2 with TRBJ2-4; unclear D gene. V lost 0 bases and J 9 bases, leaving 6 bases between the germline ends. Germline CDR1 and CDR2: SGHTA and FQGNSA. The CDR3 has 12 residues. CDR3 loop: CASSLARSIQYF. The CDR3 nucleotides read TGTGCCAGCAGCTTAGCTCGGAGCATTCAGTACTTC.

This sequence joins TRBV6-2 or TRBV6-3 and TRBJ1-4, with a weak D call TRBD1 (6 bases). The length of the CDR3 is 15 residues. In germline, CDR1 is MNHEY, CDR2 SVGEGT. Deletions cut 8 bases from V and 8 bases from J, with 21 bases between. In DNA form, the CDR3 reads TGTGCCAGCCGCGGGGCAGGGGCAGGCGGGGAAAAACTGTTTTTT. As protein: CASRGAGAGGEKLFF.

The chain carries TRBV20-1 and TRBJ2-3; 7 nucleotides line up with TRBD2. Germline V gene sequence: CDR1 DFQATT, CDR2 SNEGSKA (reference sequence). The CDR3 sequence is 14 residues long. With 5 bases clipped from V and 11 bases from J, the junction kept 16 bases outside the gene matches. The CDR3 protein is CSASHPTGGSGQYF. The CDR3 DNA follows: TGCAGTGCTTCCCACCCAACCGGGGGGTCAGGGCAGTATTTT.

Ten or more counts support this clonotype. The V call is TRBV9, the J call TRBJ1-2; 8 nucleotides line up with TRBD1. From germline, CDR1 is SGDLS and CDR2 YYNGEE. CDR3 length: 14 residues. The V segment lost 4 bases and the J segment 7 bases; nucleotides outside the gene matches: 9. CDR3 amino acids: CASSLLGQAVGYTF. CDR3 coding DNA: TGTGCCAGCAGCTTACTGGGACAGGCCGTTGGCTACACCTTC.

This clonotype has ten or more counts. The chain is built from TRBV18 and TRBJ1-1; 7 bases match TRBD1. The length of the CDR3 is 14 residues. The ends lost 6 bases at V and 3 bases at J; junction bases unmatched: 7. Germline V gene data show CDR1 as KGHSH and CDR2 as LQKENI. The chain's CDR3 is CASSPGQEYTEAFF. Written as DNA, the CDR3 is TGTGCCAGCTCTCCCGGACAGGAGTACACTGAAGCTTTCTTT.

The table lists this clonotype with a few counts. The V and J genes are TRBV5-4 and TRBJ1-4; possible D gene TRBD1, 5 bases. Germline CDR1 SGHNT, CDR2 YYREEE (reference sequence). V was pared by 4 bases and J by 8 bases, with 12 bases between. CDR3 length equals 13 residues. The CDR3 DNA follows: TGTGCCAGCAGCGGGGAATGGGGGGAAAAACTGTTTTTT. It encodes CASSGEWGEKLFF.